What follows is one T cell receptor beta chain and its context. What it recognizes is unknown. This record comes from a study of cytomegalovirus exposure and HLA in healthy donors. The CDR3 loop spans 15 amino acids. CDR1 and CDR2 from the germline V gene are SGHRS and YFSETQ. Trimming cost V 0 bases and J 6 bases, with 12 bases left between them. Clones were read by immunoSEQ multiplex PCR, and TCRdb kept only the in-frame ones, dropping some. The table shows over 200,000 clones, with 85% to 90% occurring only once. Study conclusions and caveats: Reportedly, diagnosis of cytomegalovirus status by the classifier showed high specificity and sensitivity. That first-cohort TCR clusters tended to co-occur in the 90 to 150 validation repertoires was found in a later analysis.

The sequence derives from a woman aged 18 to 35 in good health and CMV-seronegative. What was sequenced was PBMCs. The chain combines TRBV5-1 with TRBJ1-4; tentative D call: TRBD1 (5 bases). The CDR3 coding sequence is TGCGCCAGCAGCTTGGCGACAGTGGACCATGAAAAACTGTTTTTT. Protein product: CASSLATVDHEKLFF.